The 5 T cell receptor beta chains reported below all come from one sample, sequenced in a study of blood T cell repertoires in COVID-19. Data came from immunoSEQ multiplex PCR; TCRdb stores just in-frame clones and leaves some out. The data hold about 56,000 clones, with 88% observed a single time. The source material was peripheral blood. The receptors here all came from a man aged 50 to 59 with active COVID-19.

The chain recombines TRBV7-2 with TRBJ2-2; the match to TRBD1 covers 7 bases. Germline V gene data show CDR1 as SGHTA and CDR2 as FQGNSA. The CDR3 totals 14 residues. V trimming: 5 bases; J trimming: 7 bases; junction bases outside the gene matches: 7. DNA of the CDR3: TGTGCCAGCAGCGCATTTCAGGGGGACGGGGAGCTGTTTTTT. Translating it yields CASSAFQGDGELFF.

The genes are TRBV2 and TRBJ1-5, with D possibly matching TRBD1 (6 bases). Germline CDR1 SNHLY, CDR2 FYNNEI. V was shortened by 4 bases and J by 7 bases, with 17 bases between the two germline ends. The CDR3 sequence is 15 residues long. Here the CDR3 reads CASSAHTGFEQPQHF. The CDR3, as DNA: TGTGCCAGCAGTGCCCATACAGGGTTTGAACAGCCCCAGCATTTT.

The J gene is TRBJ1-2, the V gene TRBV6-5, with 10 bases lining up with TRBD1. Germline V gives CDR1 MNHEY, CDR2 SVGAGI. V lost 5 bases, J lost 5 bases, and 8 bases stayed unmatched. The CDR3 totals 15 residues. CDR3 sequence: CASSPRDRGRYGYTF. In DNA form, the CDR3 reads TGTGCCAGCAGTCCCCGGGACAGGGGTCGGTATGGCTACACCTTC.

In nucleotides, the CDR3 is TGTGCCAGCAGCCAATGGAGTGGGGGGGGAGAGACCCAGTACTTC. It yields the protein CASSQWSGGGETQYF. The chain is built from TRBV7-2 and TRBJ2-5; 7 bases fit TRBD2. The V segment lost 5 bases and the J segment 4 bases; nucleotides outside the gene matches: 10. Germline CDR1 is SGHTA and CDR2 is FQGNSA. The CDR3 loop spans 15 amino acids.

The chain combines TRBV27 with TRBJ2-1; 9 positions agree with TRBD2. This CDR3 region has 16 residues. CDR1 and CDR2 from the germline V gene are MNHEY and SMNVEV (reference sequence). V was pared by 3 bases and J by 6 bases, with 9 bases of the junction left unmatched. CDR3 DNA: TGTGCCAGCAGTTTTTCGCTAGTGCGGGGGGGCAATGAGCAGTTCTTC. The encoded protein is CASSFSLVRGGNEQFF.